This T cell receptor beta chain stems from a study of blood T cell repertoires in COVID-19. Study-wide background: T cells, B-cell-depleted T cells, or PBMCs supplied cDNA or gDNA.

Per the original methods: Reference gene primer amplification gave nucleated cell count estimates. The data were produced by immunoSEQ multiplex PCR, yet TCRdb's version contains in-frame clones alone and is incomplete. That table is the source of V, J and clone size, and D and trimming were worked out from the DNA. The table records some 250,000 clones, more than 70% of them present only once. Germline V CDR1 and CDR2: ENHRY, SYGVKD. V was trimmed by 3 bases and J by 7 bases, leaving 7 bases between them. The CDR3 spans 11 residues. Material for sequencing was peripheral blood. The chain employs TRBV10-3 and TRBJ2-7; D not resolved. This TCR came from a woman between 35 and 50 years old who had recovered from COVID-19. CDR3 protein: CAISDLGEQYF. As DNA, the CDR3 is TGTGCCATCAGTGACCTCGGGGAGCAGTACTTC.